Listed here is a single T cell receptor beta chain. The antigen is not known. This CDR3 has 14 residues. Per germline, CDR1 MNHEY and CDR2 SVGAGI. V dropped 5 bases and J dropped 7; count of bases not matched to a gene: 9. The record originates from a study of a mutant IDH1 vaccine in newly diagnosed glioma. Overall study context: Eight vaccine doses were administered to patients at weeks 1, 3, 5, 7, 11, 15, 19 and 23. Earlier care involved radiotherapy, temozolomide, or both, and the majority received both.

Sequencing was performed with immunoSEQ multiplex PCR; in TCRdb, only in-frame clones are kept and a portion is missing. The repertoire holds about 64,000 clones, with around 84% as singletons. Described time point: week 11, during vaccination. Doses comprised 300 ug of mutant IDH1 20-mer peptide each, plus topical imiquimod. New WHO grade 3 or 4 astrocytomas that were IDH1-mutant and ATRX-lost had been found in donors. The genes are TRBV6-5 and TRBJ1-2, with 8 bases that match TRBD1. This specimen was PBMCs, taken from a glioma patient whose treatment included an IDH1 peptide vaccine. This clonotype originated in a woman between 50 and 59 years old with glioma. This CDR3 reads CASSADRAVLGYTF. Written as DNA, the CDR3 is TGTGCCAGCAGTGCGGACAGGGCGGTGCTTGGCTACACCTTC.